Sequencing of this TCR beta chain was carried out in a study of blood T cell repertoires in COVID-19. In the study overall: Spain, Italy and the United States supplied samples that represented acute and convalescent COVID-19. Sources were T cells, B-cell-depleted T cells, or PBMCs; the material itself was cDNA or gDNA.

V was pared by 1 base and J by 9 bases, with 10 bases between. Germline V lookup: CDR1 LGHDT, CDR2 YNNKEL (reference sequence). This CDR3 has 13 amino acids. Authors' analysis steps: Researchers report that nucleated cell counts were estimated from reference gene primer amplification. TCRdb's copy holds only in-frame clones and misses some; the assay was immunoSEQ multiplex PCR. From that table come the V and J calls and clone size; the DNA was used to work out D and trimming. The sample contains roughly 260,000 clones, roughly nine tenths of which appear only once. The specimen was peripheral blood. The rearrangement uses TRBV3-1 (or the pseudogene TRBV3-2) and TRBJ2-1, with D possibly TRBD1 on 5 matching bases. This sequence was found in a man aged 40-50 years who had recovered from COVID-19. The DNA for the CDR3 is TGTGCCAGCAGCCAAGGTAGCAGGGTTGAGCAGTTCTTC. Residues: CASSQGSRVEQFF.